These 28 T cell receptor beta chains came from one sample sequenced in a study of cytomegalovirus exposure and HLA in healthy donors. Use of 60 Vbeta and 13 Jbeta primers characterized the PCR. Measured with immunoSEQ multiplex PCR; TCRdb has only the in-frame clones, and not every one. The sample comprises under 120,000 clones, 60% to 85% of which are singletons, and roughly 5% rests with the top ten. Sequencing was done on a sample of PBMCs. These receptors all come from a female donor in good health and CMV-seropositive.

The chain has TRBV4-2 and TRBJ2-1; 9 positions agree with TRBD1. The V and J ends lost 1 base and 0 bases, in that order; junction bases with no gene match: 13. This CDR3 contains 20 residues. CDR1 LGHNA and CDR2 YNFKEQ come from the germline V gene. CDR3 nucleotides: TGTGCCAGCAGCCAAGTCCACCCGGGACAGGGATTGGGCTCCTACAATGAGCAGTTCTTC. Residues: CASSQVHPGQGLGSYNEQFF.

This clone was detected a few times. This chain connects TRBV9 to TRBJ2-5; TRBD1 agrees at 8 bases. V shed 3 bases, J shed 1 base, and the junction held 5 bases outside the gene matches. This CDR3 region has 15 residues. CDR1 and CDR2 (germline): SGDLS, YYNGEE. CDR3 DNA: TGTGCCAGCAGCGGATCAGGACAGGGCCAAGAGACCCAGTACTTC. It encodes CASSGSGQGQETQYF.

CDR3: CASSIDGGTYNEQFF. As DNA, the CDR3 is TGTGCCAGTAGTATAGATGGAGGGACCTACAATGAGCAGTTCTTC. The rearrangement uses TRBV19 and TRBJ2-1, with D possibly being TRBD2 (6 bases). Germline V gene lookup returns CDR1 LNHDA and CDR2 SQIVND (reference sequence). The CDR3 runs 15 residues. V dropped 0 bases and J dropped 2 bases, with 8 bases sitting between them.

This sequence joins TRBV6-4 and TRBJ2-1; 8 nucleotides align to TRBD2. This CDR3 region has 16 residues. V lost 0 bases, J lost 3 bases, and 4 bases stayed unmatched. Germline V lookup: CDR1 MRHNA, CDR2 SNTAGT. CDR3 sequence reads: CASSDSGGGNYNEQFF. CDR3 DNA: TGTGCCAGCAGTGACTCCGGCGGGGGGAACTACAATGAGCAGTTCTTC.

This rearrangement joins TRBV5-5 to TRBJ2-1, with 8 bases aligning to TRBD2. Germline V gene data show CDR1 as SGHKS and CDR2 as YYEKEE (reference sequence). CDR3 length equals 15 residues. Losses at the gene ends were 5 bases for V and 3 bases for J; bases not matched to a gene: 7. CDR3 DNA sequence: TGTGCCAGCAGTCTAGGAGCGGGGGTCTACAATGAGCAGTTCTTC. As protein: CASSLGAGVYNEQFF.

This clone occurred a few times. The chain couples TRBV5-1 to TRBJ1-1, with D uncertain. Germline lookup yields CDR1 SGHRS and CDR2 YFSETQ. V gave up 6 bases and J gave up 4 bases, with 13 bases separating them. This CDR3 contains 13 residues. The CDR3 spells CASISNSGTEAFF. CDR3 coding DNA: TGCGCCAGCATCTCAAATTCGGGCACTGAAGCTTTCTTT.

CDR3 DNA sequence: TGTGCCAGCAGTTTCCTAGGAACCCGAGGCTCTGGCTACACCTTC. Protein product: CASSFLGTRGSGYTF. The chain couples TRBV6-5 to TRBJ1-2, with D hard to call. The germline V and J ends were trimmed by 4 bases and 7 bases, with 19 bases remaining between them. This CDR3 comprises 15 residues. Germline V gene data show CDR1 as MNHEY and CDR2 as SVGAGI.

The table lists this clone with a count of one. This sequence joins TRBV2 and TRBJ2-2, with 11 bases fitting TRBD2. V gave up 6 bases and J gave up 6 bases; unmatched junction bases: 9. Germline V gene lookup returns CDR1 SNHLY and CDR2 FYNNEI. The CDR3 is 16 residues long. The CDR3 DNA is TGTGCCAGCAGGGCCGGGACTAGCGGCTTCGCCGGGGAGCTGTTTTTT. This translates into CASRAGTSGFAGELFF.

This chain joins TRBV6-1 and TRBJ1-4; tentative D call: TRBD1 (6 bases). The germline V gene has CDR1 MNHNS and CDR2 SASEGT. V was cut by 0 bases and J by 8 bases, with 13 bases left in between. The CDR3 consists of 15 residues. The CDR3 DNA sequence: TGTGCCAGCAGTGAAGCGCAGGGGAGCTTCGAAAAACTGTTTTTT. As protein: CASSEAQGSFEKLFF.

The chain uses TRBV6-6 and TRBJ1-5; TRBD1 matches 10 bases. This CDR3 is built from 15 residues. Germline-derived CDR1 and CDR2 are MNHNY and SVGAGI (reference sequence). V trimming: 7 bases; J trimming: 3 bases; junction bases outside the gene matches: 6. For the CDR3, the DNA is TGTGCCAGCATCCCGGACAGGGGGGTCAATCAGCCCCAGCATTTT. Its translation is CASIPDRGVNQPQHF.

The chain has TRBV18 and TRBJ1-1; 8 positions agree with TRBD1. This CDR3 comprises 14 residues. Unmatched junction bases numbered 2, after V lost 4 bases and J lost 1 base. Germline V gene data show CDR1 as KGHSH and CDR2 as LQKENI. The DNA of the CDR3 is TGTGCCAGCTCACTAGGACAGGGGAACACTGAAGCTTTCTTT. Amino acid sequence: CASSLGQGNTEAFF.

This sequence joins TRBV6-1 and TRBJ1-2; D perhaps matches TRBD1 (6 bases). This CDR3 is built from 14 residues. Germline V gene data show CDR1 as MNHNS and CDR2 as SASEGT. V lost 5 bases and J 2 bases, leaving 12 bases between the germline ends. The CDR3 loop is CASSPLQGNYGYTF. As DNA, the CDR3 is TGTGCCAGCAGTCCCTTACAGGGAAACTATGGCTACACCTTC.

The rearrangement links TRBV6-6 to TRBJ1-5; 8 bases align to TRBD1. With V trimmed by 4 bases and J by 11 bases, 10 bases remained unmatched. The CDR3 totals 14 residues. Germline CDR1 and CDR2: MNHNY and SVGAGI (reference sequence). CDR3 coding DNA: TGTGCCAGCAGTTCCCGGGACAGGTATCTCTCCCAGCATTTT. This gives the protein CASSSRDRYLSQHF.

The V call is TRBV5-1, the J call TRBJ1-4; D is perhaps TRBD1 (6 bases). The V and J ends lost 4 bases and 5 bases respectively, with 15 bases between them. This CDR3 comprises 15 residues. The germline gives CDR1 SGHRS, CDR2 YFSETQ. CDR3 amino acids: CASSPSGQGNEKLFF. Written as DNA, the CDR3 is TGCGCCAGCAGCCCGTCGGGGCAGGGGAATGAAAAACTGTTTTTT.

V and J are TRBV6-1 and TRBJ2-3; 7 bases fit TRBD2. The CDR3 runs to 16 residues. V shed 1 base, J shed 6 bases, and the junction held 10 bases outside the gene matches. Germline V gene lookup returns CDR1 MNHNS and CDR2 SASEGT. The CDR3 loop reads CASSEVMGRGEDTQYF. Here the CDR3 DNA reads TGTGCCAGCAGTGAAGTCATGGGTCGGGGGGAGGATACGCAGTATTTT.

This clone was recorded once. The gene calls are TRBV27 and TRBJ2-7, with 7 bases identical to TRBD2. J was trimmed by 4 bases and V by 8 bases; bases with no gene match: 11. This CDR3 region has 14 residues. CDR1 MNHEY and CDR2 SMNVEV come from the germline V gene (reference sequence). DNA for the CDR3: TGTGCCAGCCGCGGCGGGAGCTTGGATTACGAGCAGTACTTC. Translating gives CASRGGSLDYEQYF.

The CDR3 coding sequence is TGTGCCAGTACCCCAAGGGGGGGGCGTCTGATGGAGACCCAGTACTTC. Its protein product is CASTPRGGRLMETQYF. The V and J genes are TRBV19 and TRBJ2-5; D may be TRBD2 (7 bases). Germline V gene sequence: CDR1 LNHDA, CDR2 SQIVND (reference sequence). This CDR3 has 16 residues. The germline V and J ends were trimmed by 7 bases and 5 bases, with 23 bases remaining between them. Supplemented by reference TRBV19 and TRBJ2-5, the full variable domain reads DGGITQSPKYLFRKEGQNVTLSCEQNLNHDAMYWYRQDPGQGLRLIYYSQIVNDFQKGDIAEGYSVSREKKESFPLTVTSAQKNPTAFYLCASTPRGGRLMETQYFGPGTRLLVL.

The V gene is TRBV5-1, the J gene TRBJ1-2, with TRBD1 as a possible D gene (6 bases). CDR3 length: 13 amino acids. Germline V gene data show CDR1 as SGHRS and CDR2 as YFSETQ. V dropped 0 bases and J dropped 8 bases, with 11 bases sitting between them. CDR3 bases: TGCGCCAGCAGCTTGGTGGCAGGGGACGGCTACACCTTC. It yields the protein CASSLVAGDGYTF.

This chain uses TRBV7-9 with TRBJ1-2, with TRBD1 identical over 10 bases. V lost 3 bases to trimming and J lost 9 bases; unmatched junction nucleotides: 4. The CDR3 covers 13 residues. Per germline, CDR1 SEHNR and CDR2 FQNEAQ (reference sequence). CDR3 sequence: CASSLRQGARYTF. The CDR3 bases are TGTGCCAGCAGCTTGAGACAGGGGGCTCGCTACACCTTC.

J is TRBJ2-5 and V is TRBV5-1; the match to TRBD2 covers 15 bases. With V trimmed by 4 bases and J by 4 bases, 8 bases remained unmatched. This CDR3 spans 17 amino acids. CDR1 is SGHRS, CDR2 YFSETQ, per germline. The CDR3 DNA reads as TGCGCCAGCAGCCCCGATGGGACTAGCGGGAGGCTAGAGACCCAGTACTTC. This translates into CASSPDGTSGRLETQYF.

This chain links TRBV4-1 with TRBJ2-1; the D is unclear. V shed 4 bases and J shed 6 bases, with 7 bases lying between them. CDR1 MGHRA and CDR2 YSYEKL come from the germline V gene. There are 12 residues in the CDR3. The CDR3, as DNA: TGCGCCAGCAGCCGAGACCGCAATGAGCAGTTCTTC. Its protein product is CASSRDRNEQFF.

The V and J genes are TRBV6-5 and TRBJ1-6; 8 bases line up with TRBD1. The CDR3 covers 14 residues. J was trimmed by 7 bases and V by 2 bases; bases with no gene match: 1. CDR1 is MNHEY and CDR2 is SVGAGI in the germline V gene. The DNA for the CDR3 is TGTGCCAGCAGTTACGGACAGGGCAATTCACCCCTCCACTTT. Encoded protein: CASSYGQGNSPLHF.

The rearrangement links TRBV27 to TRBJ1-1; no clear D. CDR1 and CDR2 (germline): MNHEY, SMNVEV (reference sequence). Trimming shortened V by 2 bases and J by 0 bases, and 7 bases separated the two germline ends. The CDR3 spans 14 residues. Here the CDR3 DNA reads TGTGCCAGCAGTTTACGGTTTTTGAACACTGAAGCTTTCTTT. Amino acids: CASSLRFLNTEAFF.

The chain couples TRBV7-3 to TRBJ2-5; TRBD2 matches 8 bases. This CDR3 is 16 amino acids long. With V trimmed by 1 base and J by 4 bases, 8 bases remained unmatched. Germline CDR1 is SGHTA and CDR2 is FQGTGA. The CDR3 here is CASSLMSGGSLETQYF. The CDR3 nucleotides read TGTGCCAGCAGCTTAATGAGCGGGGGCTCTCTAGAGACCCAGTACTTC.

In this sample, this clone turned up a few times. The chain has TRBV6-5 and TRBJ1-5; tentatively, D is TRBD1 (5 bases). Trimming left V 6 bases short and J 0 bases short, with 12 bases between. The CDR3 consists of 15 residues. Germline CDR1 reads MNHEY; CDR2 reads SVGAGI. CDR3 sequence (DNA): TGTGCCAGCAGAACGGGACTTTTTAGCAATCAGCCCCAGCATTTT. It specifies CASRTGLFSNQPQHF.

The rearrangement links TRBV4-3 to TRBJ2-3, with TRBD2 matching over 8 bases. Germline trimming cut 5 bases from V and 2 bases from J; bases unmatched to any gene: 9. The germline V gene has CDR1 LGHNA and CDR2 YSLEER. The length of the CDR3 is 16 residues. The chain's CDR3 is CASSTRSGGATDTQYF. The CDR3 DNA sequence: TGCGCCAGCAGCACCCGGAGCGGGGGAGCCACAGATACGCAGTATTTT.

The chain has TRBV27 and TRBJ1-3; D remains unclear. This CDR3 region has 16 residues. The germline V gene encodes CDR1 MNHEY and CDR2 SMNVEV (reference sequence). Trimming shortened V by 4 bases and J by 1 base, and 14 bases separated the two germline ends. CDR3 protein: CASSSLAGISGNTIYF. CDR3 bases: TGTGCCAGCAGTTCGTTGGCAGGTATTTCTGGAAACACCATATATTTT.

The chain joins TRBV30 to TRBJ2-1, with TRBD2 as a possible D gene (6 bases). Trimming pared 2 bases from V and 5 bases from J, leaving 10 bases between. The germline V gene has CDR1 GTSNPN and CDR2 SVGIG (reference sequence). The CDR3 is 13 amino acids. Here the CDR3 reads CAWSSGRNNEQFF. CDR3 sequence (DNA): TGTGCCTGGAGTTCAGGGAGGAACAATGAGCAGTTCTTC.